The sequence of this T cell receptor beta chain was determined in a study of technical replicates of blood from several donors (TCRdb year 2017). Taken from cysteine to phenylalanine, the CDR3 has 13 residues. Of the read, only the CDR3 DNA is kept; its 39 bases are in frame from base 1. Looking up the germline V gene yields CDR1 SGHVS and CDR2 FQNEAQ. V is pruned by 5 bases and J by 5 bases, leaving 4 bases of the junction without a gene match. The library relied on the immunoSEQ multiplex PCR assay. TCRdb mirrors the immuneACCESS table, restricted to in-frame sequences. Some clones are absent from its copies; in checked studies, under half trace to an unresolved V gene, and the reason for the others is unknown. For this sample there are 56,000 or so clones; about 96% appear just once. The top ten constitute about 3% of the sample. This clone was observed a single time. Its antigen is not yet known. No per-base quality is available; no much larger clone lies one base away.

The specimen sequenced was PBMCs. This receptor was identified in a human donor in good health. Some clones in this sample may be carry-over from other donors' samples. The V and J segments used are TRBV7-8 and TRBJ2-5; 8 nucleotides in the junction match TRBD1. The DNA sequence is given as TGTGCCAGCAGCCCCCGACAGGGGGAGACCCAGTACTTC. The resulting protein is CASSPRQGETQYF.